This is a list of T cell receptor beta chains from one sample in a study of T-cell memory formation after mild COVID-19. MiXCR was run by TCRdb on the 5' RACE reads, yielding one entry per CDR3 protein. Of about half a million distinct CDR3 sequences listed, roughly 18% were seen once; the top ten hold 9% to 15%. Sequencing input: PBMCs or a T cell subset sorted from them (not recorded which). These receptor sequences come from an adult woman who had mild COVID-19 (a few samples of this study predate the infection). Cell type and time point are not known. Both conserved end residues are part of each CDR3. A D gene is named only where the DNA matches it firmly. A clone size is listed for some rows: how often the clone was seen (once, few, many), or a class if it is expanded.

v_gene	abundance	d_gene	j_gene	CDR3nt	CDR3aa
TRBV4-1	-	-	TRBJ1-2	TGCGCCAGCAGCCAAGAGGCTACAGGGTATGGCTACACCTTC	CASSQEATGYGYTF
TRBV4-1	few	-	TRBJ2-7	TGCGCCAGCAGCCAAGTGGGGAGTTACTACGAGCAGTACTTC	CASSQVGSYYEQYF
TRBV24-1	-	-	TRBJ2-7	TGTGCCACCAGTTTGCGAGAAGAGCAGTACTTC	CATSLREEQYF
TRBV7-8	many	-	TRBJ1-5	TGTGCCAGCAGCTTATGGGGGAATCAGCCCCAGCATTTT	CASSLWGNQPQHF
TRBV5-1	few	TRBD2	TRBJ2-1	TGCGCCAGCAGCATGGGACTAGCGGGGGCTCAATACAATGAGCAGTTCTTC	CASSMGLAGAQYNEQFF
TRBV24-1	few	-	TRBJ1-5	TGTGCCACCAGTGATCCACCCCACCGGGTAGGGACGGTCGGCAATCAGCCCCAGCATTTT	CATSDPPHRVGTVGNQPQHF
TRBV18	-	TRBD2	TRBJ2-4	TGTGCCAGCTCACCACCGGGACTAGCGGGAGAGAGCCAGTACTTC	CASSPPGLAGESQYF
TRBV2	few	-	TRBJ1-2	TGTGCCAGCAAGGGAGACTCGACGAATAACTATGGCTACACCTTC	CASKGDSTNNYGYTF
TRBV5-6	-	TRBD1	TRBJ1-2	TGTGCCAGCAGTCGACAGGGAATCAACTATGGCTACACCTTC	CASSRQGINYGYTF
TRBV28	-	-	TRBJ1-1	TGTGCCAGCAGTTGGGTGAACACTGAAGCTTTCTTT	CASSWVNTEAFF
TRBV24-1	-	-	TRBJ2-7	TGTGCCACCAGTGATTCCGCCTACGAGCAGTACTTC	CATSDSAYEQYF
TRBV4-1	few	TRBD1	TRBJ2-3	TGCGCCAGCAGCCCCGAGGACAGGTTTACAGATACGCAGTATTTT	CASSPEDRFTDTQYF
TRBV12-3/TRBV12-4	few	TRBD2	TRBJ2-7	TGTGCCAGCAGTTTCTCCCTAGCGGTACACTACGAGCAGTACTTC	CASSFSLAVHYEQYF
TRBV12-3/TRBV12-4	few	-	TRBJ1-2	TGTGCCAGCAGTTCGATCCGTGGCTACACCTTC	CASSSIRGYTF
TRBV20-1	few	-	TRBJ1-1	TGCAGTGCTAGCCGCCCGAGGGTGGGGCGGACTGAAGCTTTCTTT	CSASRPRVGRTEAFF
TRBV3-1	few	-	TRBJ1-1	TGTGCCAGCAGCCAAGATGTCAGGGGAGGGACTGAAGCTTTCTTT	CASSQDVRGGTEAFF
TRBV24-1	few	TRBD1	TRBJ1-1	TGTGCCACCAGTGACCCAAAGACAGGGTTAGCTTTCTTT	CATSDPKTGLAFF
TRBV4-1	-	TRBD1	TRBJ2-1	TGCGCCAGCAGCCCCCGACAGGGTTGGAATGAGCAGTTCTTC	CASSPRQGWNEQFF
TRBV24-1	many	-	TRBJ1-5	TGTGCCACCAGTGAAGGGGGGACCAATCAGCCCCAGCATTTT	CATSEGGTNQPQHF
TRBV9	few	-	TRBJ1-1	TGTGCCAGCAGCGTTTCCCTCAAGGAGGGGTACACTGAAGCTTTCTTT	CASSVSLKEGYTEAFF
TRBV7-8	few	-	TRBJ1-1	TGTGCCAGCAGCTTAAACCCGTCTTTGGCGTACACTGAAGCTTTCTTT	CASSLNPSLAYTEAFF
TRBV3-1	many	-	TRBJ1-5	TGTGCCAGCAGCCAAGGACCTAATGGACAGCCCCAGCATTTT	CASSQGPNGQPQHF
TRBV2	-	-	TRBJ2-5	TGTGCCAGTAGGCGGCTACAAGAGACCCAGTACTTC	CASRRLQETQYF
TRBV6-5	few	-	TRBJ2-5	TGTGCCAGCAGGCAACCACATAGGGCCCCCCGTAGCGAGACCCAGTACTTC	CASRQPHRAPRSETQYF
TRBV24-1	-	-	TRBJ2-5	TGTGCCACCAGTGATGATGGGGAGACCCAGTACTTC	CATSDDGETQYF
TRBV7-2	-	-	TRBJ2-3	TGTGCCAGCAGCAGGCGAGAGACAGATACGCAGTATTTT	CASSRRETDTQYF
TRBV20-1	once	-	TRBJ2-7	TGCAGTGCTAGCCCAAGATCTCAGGGCGGCGAGCAGTACTTC	CSASPRSQGGEQYF
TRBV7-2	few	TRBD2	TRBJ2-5	TGTGCCAGCAGCCTAACGGGGGGGCCGATGGGAGAGACCCAGTACTTC	CASSLTGGPMGETQYF
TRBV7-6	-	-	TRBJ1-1	TGTGCCAGCAGCCTATTACAGGTGGGAACTGAAGCTTTCTTT	CASSLLQVGTEAFF
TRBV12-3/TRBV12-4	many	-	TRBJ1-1	TGTGCCATAGACTCGGGGACTGAAGCTTTCTTT	CAIDSGTEAFF
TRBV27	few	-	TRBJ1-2	TGTGCCAGCAGTTTAGACAGGAAGGGCTATGGCTACACCTTC	CASSLDRKGYGYTF
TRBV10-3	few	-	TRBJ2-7	TGTGCCATCAGTGACGAGGGCAGGAAGACCTACGAGCAGTACTTC	CAISDEGRKTYEQYF
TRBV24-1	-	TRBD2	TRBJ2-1	TGTGCCACCAGTGAGGGACTAGCGGGAGGGAATGAGCAGTTCTTC	CATSEGLAGGNEQFF
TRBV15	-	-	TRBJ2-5	TGTGCCACCAGCAGAACTCGGGGCTATAGCTCTTCGGAGACCCAGTACTTC	CATSRTRGYSSSETQYF
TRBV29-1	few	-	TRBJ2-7	TGCAGCGTTGCCGGGCGGCACCCCCGCCCTTACGAGCAGTACTTC	CSVAGRHPRPYEQYF